This T cell receptor beta chain is from a study of vaccination effects on CD4 cells after COVID-19. Notes on the study in general: Marked clonal contraction was seen late after vaccination (in both infection- and vaccine-induced clones).

Around day 10 of culture, CD4+ T cells were separated out. As their vaccination, participants received two doses of either BNT162b2 or mRNA-1273. Fresh IL-2-containing medium replaced half the medium on days 3 and 7. On this clone itself: Its antigen is undetermined.

The protocol was immunoSEQ multiplex PCR, while the TCRdb copy is restricted to in-frame clones and leaves out a portion. The data contain under 35,000 clones, just under 75% of them singletons. CDR3 length: 14 residues. CDR1 and CDR2 from the germline V gene are SEHNR and FQNEAQ (reference sequence). Trimming cost V 7 bases and J 5 bases; bases outside gene matches: 6. The TCR was taken from a human donor who received a COVID-19 vaccine. The chain recombines TRBV7-9 with TRBJ2-1; 9 bases match TRBD2. Sequenced here: CD4+ T cells from PBMCs cultured without peptide, sampled after COVID-19 vaccination. The CDR3 protein is CASTSSGANNEQFF. Here the CDR3 DNA reads TGTGCCAGCACCTCTAGCGGGGCGAACAATGAGCAGTTCTTC.